This T cell receptor beta chain was sequenced in a study of blood T cell repertoires in COVID-19 (TCRdb year 2020). Broadly, across the study: Collaborator samples came from the United States, Italy and Spain and covered acute and convalescent phases of COVID-19. A de-identified subject ID, COVID-19 status, age in years and sex were almost always included in the sample metadata. Deeply sampled blood TCRbeta repertoires from subjects exposed to, actively infected with, or recovered from COVID-19 were included in the dataset. Samples came from the ongoing ImmuneRACE study (first 160 participants) plus 1,254 subjects from 6 global collaborators. The repertoires were released in a freely available public database intended as a resource for research on the immune response to SARS-CoV-2. The material from the prospective study consisted of cDNA or gDNA derived from T cells, B-cell-depleted T cells, or PBMCs. Where HLA class I and class II types were available, the types were taken from metadata supplied by the sample provider, not from assay-based typing. Broad study findings and their caveats: Clinical and demographic metadata were provided uncurated, with the amount varying by source and participant.

CDR1 and CDR2, looked up from the germline V gene, are ENHRY and SYGVKD. After removal of 10 bases from V and 5 bases from J, the junction retains 9 bases not matched to a gene. The CDR3 runs 13 residues from the cysteine to the phenylalanine. Just the 39-base CDR3 DNA is kept, in frame starting at base 1. At one collaborating source in Seattle, patients were enrolled during active infection and were followed longitudinally through the course of disease. The collaborating institutions used their own protocols to collect whole blood in K2EDTA tubes. For TCRbeta analysis, collaborator samples were shipped as frozen whole blood, as isolated PBMCs, or as DNA extracted from either sample type. TCRbeta CDR3 regions were amplified from genomic DNA using the immunoSEQ Assay, a bias-controlled multiplex PCR. In the paper's pipeline: The number of nucleated cells in each sample was estimated from the amplification of reference gene primers within the assay. To quantify the absolute abundance of each unique TCRbeta CDR3 rearrangement, sequence reads were collapsed and filtered. Productive Simpson clonality was computed per sample as the square root of Simpson's diversity index over productive rearrangements. TCRdb re-hosts the immuneACCESS table, in-frame sequences only. Its copies lack some clones; in the studies checked, an unresolved V gene accounts for under half of them, and the cause for the rest is not known. Clone size and the V and J calls come from that table; the DNA yielded D and trimming. A total of under 45,000 clones appear in this sample, just under 90% of them only once. About 4% of the sample comes from the top ten.

Concerning this clone itself: What antigen it recognizes has not been identified. Per-nucleotide qualities are absent, and no much larger clonotype sits a single base away.

The receptor chain draws on TRBV10-3 and TRBJ2-5, and 8 junction bases match TRBD2. The clonotype comes from a middle-aged man with COVID-19, enrolled during active disease. The sequenced sample consisted of peripheral blood. The CDR3 region has the sequence CATRGGPGETQYF. The nucleotide sequence is given as TGTGCCACCCGGGGGGGGCCAGGGGAGACCCAGTACTTC.